Shown below are 18 T cell receptor beta chains from a single sample sequenced in a study of cytomegalovirus exposure and HLA in healthy donors. It was with 60 Vbeta and 13 Jbeta primers that the PCR ran. Using immunoSEQ multiplex PCR, the repertoire was profiled, and TCRdb retains in-frame clones only, with some absent. In the table there are some 100,000 clones, about 79% of which are singletons. The sample consisted of PBMCs. The receptors were sampled from a female donor in good health and CMV-seropositive.

The chain joins TRBV11-1 to TRBJ1-1; 7 positions match TRBD1. Germline-derived CDR1 and CDR2 are SGHAT and FQDESV (reference sequence). The CDR3 sequence is 16 residues long. The V and J ends lost 6 bases and 1 base, in that order; junction bases with no gene match: 11. The CDR3 is CASSLPGTVSNTEAFF. The CDR3 DNA reads as TGTGCCAGCAGTCTCCCCGGGACAGTTTCGAACACTGAAGCTTTCTTT.

This chain links TRBV5-1 with TRBJ2-7, with 11 positions matching TRBD1. V lost 3 bases, J lost 2 bases, and 4 bases stayed unmatched. CDR1 and CDR2 from the germline V gene are SGHRS and YFSETQ. CDR3 size: 15 residues. Written as DNA, the CDR3 is TGCGCCAGCAGCTGGGGGACAGGGGGGGCCTACGAGCAGTACTTC. This translates into CASSWGTGGAYEQYF.

This clone was detected only a few times. Other DNA sequences of this sample code for an identical CDR3. This chain uses TRBV6-1 with TRBJ1-1; 10 positions match TRBD1. This CDR3 region has 15 residues. The trim removed 4 bases at V and 4 bases at J, leaving 6 bases unmatched. Germline lookup yields CDR1 MNHNS and CDR2 SASEGT. CDR3 DNA: TGTGCCAGCAGTGCCCGACAGGGGGCGAGCACTGAAGCTTTCTTT. This gives the protein CASSARQGASTEAFF.

V usage is TRBV9 and J usage is TRBJ1-1; 7 bases fit TRBD1. This CDR3 region has 15 residues. Germline values: CDR1 SGDLS, CDR2 YYNGEE. V was pared by 5 bases and J by 0 bases, with 7 bases of the junction left unmatched. The chain's CDR3 is CASRGGTGVNTEAFF. The CDR3 nucleotides are TGTGCCAGCAGGGGGGGAACAGGGGTGAACACTGAAGCTTTCTTT.

This rearrangement joins TRBV19 to TRBJ1-2; no reliable D call. CDR1 LNHDA and CDR2 SQIVND come from the germline V gene (reference sequence). The V and J ends lost 2 bases and 5 bases respectively, with 6 bases between them. This CDR3 spans 12 amino acids. This chain's CDR3 is CASSIRGYGYTF. CDR3 nucleotides: TGTGCCAGTAGTATAAGAGGGTATGGCTACACCTTC. Full variable domain (missing parts from reference TRBV19 and TRBJ1-2): DGGITQSPKYLFRKEGQNVTLSCEQNLNHDAMYWYRQDPGQGLRLIYYSQIVNDFQKGDIAEGYSVSREKKESFPLTVTSAQKNPTAFYLCASSIRGYGYTFGSGTRLTVV.

The genes are TRBV5-1 and TRBJ2-1; a possible D gene is TRBD2 (6 bases). V lost 0 bases to trimming and J lost 9 bases, with 13 bases between them. Germline CDR1 SGHRS, CDR2 YFSETQ. The CDR3 runs to 14 residues. The CDR3 loop reads CASSLVGLRREQFF. The CDR3, as DNA: TGCGCCAGCAGCTTGGTTGGACTACGGCGTGAGCAGTTCTTC. Full variable domain (rest looked up from reference TRBV5-1 and TRBJ2-1): KAGVTQTPRYLIKTRGQQVTLSCSPISGHRSVSWYQQTPGQGLQFLFEYFSETQRNKGNFPGRFSGRQFSNSRSEMNVSTLELGDSALYLCASSLVGLRREQFFGPGTRLTVL.

This chain connects TRBV4-1 to TRBJ2-7; TRBD2 is a possible D gene (6 bases). The CDR3 length is 15 residues. V lost 1 base and J lost 4, with 14 bases in between. Germline CDR1 and CDR2: MGHRA and YSYEKL. The CDR3, as DNA: TGCGCCAGCAGCCAAGGTTTTGGGGCGGGGTACGAGCAGTACTTC. Translation gives CASSQGFGAGYEQYF.

V and J are TRBV21-1 and TRBJ2-6; TRBD1 was called by the table and not checked on the DNA. TRBV21-1 is given as a pseudogene. The CDR3 length is 19 residues. CDR3 amino acids: CASSSPPGQRLAGANVLTF. The CDR3 nucleotides read TGTGCCAGCAGCAGCCCCCCGGGACAGCGTTTGGCAGGGGCCAACGTCCTGACTTTC.

The V gene is TRBV5-4, the J gene TRBJ2-1; 8 bases align to TRBD2. The germline CDR1 and CDR2 sequences are SGHNT and YYREEE (reference sequence). V lost 4 bases and J lost 7; bases outside the gene matches: 10. The CDR3 runs 15 residues. The CDR3 DNA reads TGTGCCAGCAGCCCAGGACTAGCTTTAGGAAATGAGCAGTTCTTC. Protein product: CASSPGLALGNEQFF.

This chain uses TRBV6-1 with TRBJ1-6; no definite D call. CDR1 and CDR2 from the germline V gene are MNHNS and SASEGT. The ends were cut back, 6 bases at V and 8 bases at J, with 14 bases in the middle. The CDR3 contains 14 residues. CDR3 sequence: CASSPLRGDSPLHF. In DNA form, the CDR3 reads TGTGCCAGCAGCCCATTGCGCGGAGATTCACCCCTCCACTTT.

The V and J genes are TRBV5-1 and TRBJ2-4; 12 nucleotides line up with TRBD1. The CDR3 sequence is 14 residues long. CDR1 is SGHRS and CDR2 is YFSETQ in the germline V gene. The ends lost 4 bases at V and 7 bases at J; junction bases unmatched: 3. Here the CDR3 reads CASSPGQGANIQYF. As DNA, the CDR3 is TGCGCCAGCAGCCCGGGACAGGGGGCGAACATTCAGTACTTC.

The genes are TRBV6-1 and TRBJ1-3, with TRBD1 identical over 7 bases. Germline trimming cut 7 bases from V and 0 bases from J; bases unmatched to any gene: 6. Germline V lookup: CDR1 MNHNS, CDR2 SASEGT. The CDR3 is made up of 15 amino acids. This CDR3 reads CASTAEGASGNTIYF. CDR3 sequence (DNA): TGTGCCAGCACCGCCGAGGGGGCCTCTGGAAACACCATATATTTT.

This clone was picked up one time. DNA for the CDR3: TGTGCCAGCAAACGGACAGTCAATCAGCCCCAGCATTTT. Its protein product is CASKRTVNQPQHF. The chain carries TRBV2 and TRBJ1-5, with D tentatively TRBD1 (6 bases). The V end was cut by 7 bases, the J end by 3 bases, with 10 bases between. The CDR3 contains 13 residues. CDR1 is SNHLY, CDR2 FYNNEI, per germline.

This chain joins TRBV6-1 and TRBJ1-5; 7 nucleotides agree with TRBD1. The CDR3 runs to 15 residues. Trimming at V came to 6 bases and at J to 5 bases, leaving 10 bases not matched to a gene. The germline V gene encodes CDR1 MNHNS and CDR2 SASEGT. CDR3 coding DNA: TGTGCCAGCAGCGCGCGAGGGGGCACCTATCAGCCCCAGCATTTT. Translation gives CASSARGGTYQPQHF.

This clone turned up a few times. Given a much more abundant clone one base away, this may be a read error. In the same sample, other DNA sequences code for this CDR3. The CDR3 sequence is CASSPDPPDSSTEAFF. The CDR3 DNA reads as TGTGCCAGCAGCCCAGACCCACCGGACAGCTCCACTGAAGCTTTCTTT. The chain links TRBV4-2 to TRBJ1-1, with a tentative D call TRBD1 (6 bases). The CDR3 is 16 residues long. Germline CDR1 reads LGHNA; CDR2 reads YNFKEQ. V dropped 4 bases and J dropped 4 bases, with 19 bases sitting between them.

J is TRBJ2-1 and V is TRBV5-4; D may be TRBD2 (6 bases). This CDR3 is 15 amino acids long. Germline lookup yields CDR1 SGHNT and CDR2 YYREEE (reference sequence). V was pared by 0 bases and J by 4 bases, with 11 bases between. CDR3 in amino acids: CASSLVGTSYNEQFF. CDR3 bases: TGTGCCAGCAGCTTGGTGGGGACTTCTTACAATGAGCAGTTCTTC. The variable domain in full, with the rest retrieved from reference TRBV5-4 and TRBJ2-1, is ETGVTQSPTHLIKTRGQQVTLRCSSQSGHNTVSWYQQALGQGPQFIFQYYREEENGRGNFPPRFSGLQFPNYSSELNVNALELDDSALYLCASSLVGTSYNEQFFGPGTRLTVL.

The chain employs TRBV6-6 and TRBJ1-1; TRBD1 matches 8 bases. Germline CDR1 reads MNHNY; CDR2 reads SVGAGI (reference sequence). The CDR3 spans 15 residues. V was pared by 6 bases and J by 1 base, with 7 bases of the junction left unmatched. CDR3 in DNA: TGTGCCAGCAGCGACCGGGACAGGAGGAACACTGAAGCTTTCTTT. Protein product: CASSDRDRRNTEAFF.

The rearrangement joins TRBV6-5 to TRBJ2-7; TRBD2 aligns across 9 bases. The trim removed 0 bases at V and 2 bases at J, leaving 5 bases unmatched. Germline V gene data show CDR1 as MNHEY and CDR2 as SVGAGI. The CDR3 spans 16 residues. The CDR3 sequence is CASSYSASGATYEQYF. CDR3 in DNA: TGTGCCAGCAGTTACTCTGCTAGCGGGGCCACCTACGAGCAGTACTTC.